This TCR beta chain emerged from a study of T cell responses to AZD1222 COVID-19 vaccine. The method was immunoSEQ multiplex PCR; TCRdb's version includes in-frame clones alone and lacks a portion of them. The sample includes some 120,000 clones, approximately 88% seen only once; the top ten take roughly a sixth. The CDR3 has 13 amino acids. Germline CDR1 reads MNHEY; CDR2 reads SMNVEV (reference sequence). Deletions cut 3 bases from V and 2 bases from J, with 8 bases between. The source material was peripheral blood, sampled on day 0 of MenACWY control vaccination. The TCR was taken from an adult in good health. The V and J genes are TRBV27 and TRBJ2-7; D possibly corresponds to TRBD1 (5 bases). The CDR3 nucleotides are TGTGCCAGCAGTTTTCACAGGACCTACGAGCAGTACTTC. This codes for CASSFHRTYEQYF.